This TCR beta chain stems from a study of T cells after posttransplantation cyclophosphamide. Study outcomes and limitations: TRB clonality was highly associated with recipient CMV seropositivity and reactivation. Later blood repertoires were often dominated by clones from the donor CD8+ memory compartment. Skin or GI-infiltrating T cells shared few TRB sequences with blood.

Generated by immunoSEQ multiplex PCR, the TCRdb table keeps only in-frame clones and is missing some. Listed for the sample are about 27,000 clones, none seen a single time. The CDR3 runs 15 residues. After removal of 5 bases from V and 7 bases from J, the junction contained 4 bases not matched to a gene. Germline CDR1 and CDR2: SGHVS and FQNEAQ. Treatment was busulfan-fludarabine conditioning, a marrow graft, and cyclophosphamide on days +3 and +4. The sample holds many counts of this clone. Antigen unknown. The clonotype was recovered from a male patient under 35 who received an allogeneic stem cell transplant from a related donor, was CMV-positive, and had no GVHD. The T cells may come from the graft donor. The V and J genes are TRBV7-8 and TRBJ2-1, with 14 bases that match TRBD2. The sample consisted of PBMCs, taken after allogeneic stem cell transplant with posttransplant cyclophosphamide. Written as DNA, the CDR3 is TGTGCCAGCAGCCCCGGACTAGCGGGAGGAAATGAGCAGTTCTTC. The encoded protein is CASSPGLAGGNEQFF.